This T cell receptor (beta chain) came from a study of OX40 agonist ivuxolimab in advanced cancers. Study background: It was permissible to have had prior anti-PD-1, anti-PD-L1 or anti-CTLA-4 therapy, and 40% had some. Three partial responders included one hepatocellular carcinoma patient and two cutaneous melanoma patients.

Profiling relied on immunoSEQ multiplex PCR, and the TCRdb table lists in-frame clones only, not all of them. The table lists some 44,000 clones, 65% to 85% of them singletons. CDR1 GTSNPN and CDR2 SVGIG come from the germline V gene (reference sequence). The length of the CDR3 is 15 residues. The ends were cut back, 0 bases at V and 7 bases at J, with 18 bases in the middle. A note on this clone: Its antigen is not identified.

Study results and caveats: Partial responders receiving 0.1-3.0 mg/kg showed among the lowest clonal expansion. Mean expanded clone counts were higher in CD8+ than CD4+ T cells.

The source of this sequence is an adult with an advanced solid tumor such as melanoma, head and neck, liver or kidney cancer. The sample in question was CD4+ or CD8+ T cells sorted from blood, obtained in a trial of the OX40 agonist ivuxolimab. The chain is built from TRBV30 and TRBJ1-2, with a weak D call TRBD1 (6 bases). This CDR3 is CAWSVGGGHLGGYTF. CDR3 nucleotide sequence: TGTGCCTGGAGTGTAGGGGGGGGGCACCTGGGTGGCTACACCTTC.